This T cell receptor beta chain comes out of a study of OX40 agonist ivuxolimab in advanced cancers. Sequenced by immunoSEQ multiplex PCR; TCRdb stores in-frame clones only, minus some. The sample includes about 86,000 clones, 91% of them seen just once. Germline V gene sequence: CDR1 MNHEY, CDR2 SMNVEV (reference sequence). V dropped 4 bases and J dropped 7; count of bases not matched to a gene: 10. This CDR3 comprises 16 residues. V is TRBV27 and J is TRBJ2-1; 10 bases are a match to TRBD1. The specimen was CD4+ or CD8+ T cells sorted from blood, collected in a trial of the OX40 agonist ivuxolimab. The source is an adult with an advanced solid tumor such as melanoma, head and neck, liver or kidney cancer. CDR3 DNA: TGTGCCAGCAGTTACCCATCCGGGACAGGGGTGAATGAGCAGTTCTTC. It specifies CASSYPSGTGVNEQFF.